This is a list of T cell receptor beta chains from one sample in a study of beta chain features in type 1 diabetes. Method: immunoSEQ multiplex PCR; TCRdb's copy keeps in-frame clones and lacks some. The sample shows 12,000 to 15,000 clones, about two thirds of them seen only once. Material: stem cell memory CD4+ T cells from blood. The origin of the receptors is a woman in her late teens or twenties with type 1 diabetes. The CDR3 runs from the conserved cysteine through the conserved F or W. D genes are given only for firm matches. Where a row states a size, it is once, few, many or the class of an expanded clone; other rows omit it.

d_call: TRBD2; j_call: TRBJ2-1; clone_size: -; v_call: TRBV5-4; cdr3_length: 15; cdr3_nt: TGTGCCAGCAGCTCGACTAGCGGGAGGGCCTCTGAGCAGTTCTTC; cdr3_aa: CASSSTSGRASEQFF
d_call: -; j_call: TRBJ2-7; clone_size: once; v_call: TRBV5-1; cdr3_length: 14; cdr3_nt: TGCGCCAGCAGCCCCCCGGGACTCTCCTACGAGCAGTACTTC; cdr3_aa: CASSPPGLSYEQYF
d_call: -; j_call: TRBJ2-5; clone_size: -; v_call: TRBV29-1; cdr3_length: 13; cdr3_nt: TGCAGCGTTTTGGGGCCCGGACAAGAGACCCAGTACTTC; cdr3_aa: CSVLGPGQETQYF
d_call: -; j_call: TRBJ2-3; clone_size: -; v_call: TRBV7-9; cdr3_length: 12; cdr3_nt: TGTGCCAGCTCTATATCTATAGATACGCAGTATTTT; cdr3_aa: CASSISIDTQYF
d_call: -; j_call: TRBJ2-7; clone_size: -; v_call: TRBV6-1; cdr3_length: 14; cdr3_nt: TGTGCCAGCAGTAGCCTGGGACAAGACTACGAGCAGTACTTC; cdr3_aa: CASSSLGQDYEQYF
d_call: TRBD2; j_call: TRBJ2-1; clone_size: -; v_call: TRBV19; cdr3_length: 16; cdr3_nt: TGTGCCAGTAGTATGAGTAGCGGGGGGCGGTACAATGAGCAGTTCTTC; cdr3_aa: CASSMSSGGRYNEQFF
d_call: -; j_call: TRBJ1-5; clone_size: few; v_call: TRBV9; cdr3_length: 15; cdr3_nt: TGTGCCAGCAGCGCCACTTCCCAGGCGGGTCAGCCCCAGCATTTT; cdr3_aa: CASSATSQAGQPQHF
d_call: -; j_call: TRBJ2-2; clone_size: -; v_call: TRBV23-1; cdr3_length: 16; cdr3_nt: TGCGCCAGCAGTCAACACAGGGTTGGGAACACCGGGGAGCTGTTTTTT; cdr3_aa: CASSQHRVGNTGELFF
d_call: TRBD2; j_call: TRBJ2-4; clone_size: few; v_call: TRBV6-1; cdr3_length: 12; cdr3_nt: TGTGCCAGCCTGACTAGCGGGAGCGGTCAGTACTTC; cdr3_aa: CASLTSGSGQYF
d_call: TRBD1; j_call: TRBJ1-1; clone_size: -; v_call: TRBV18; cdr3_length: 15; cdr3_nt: TGTGCCAGCTCACCTCGGACAGGGATTCTCACTGAAGCTTTCTTT; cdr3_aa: CASSPRTGILTEAFF
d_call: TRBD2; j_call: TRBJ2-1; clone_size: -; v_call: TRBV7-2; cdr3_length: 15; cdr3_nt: TGTGCCAGCAGCTCACGGACTAGCGATTCGGGTGAGCAGTTCTTC; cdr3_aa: CASSSRTSDSGEQFF
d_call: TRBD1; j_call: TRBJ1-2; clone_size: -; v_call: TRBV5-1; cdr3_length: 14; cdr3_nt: TGCGCCAGCAGCGGGGGACAGCGAAACTATGGCTACACCTTC; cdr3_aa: CASSGGQRNYGYTF
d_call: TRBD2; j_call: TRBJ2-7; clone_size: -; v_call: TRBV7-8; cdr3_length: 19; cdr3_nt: TGTGCCAGCAGCTTAGGATTCACTAGCGGGAGGGGTGGACCACCCGAGCAGTACTTC; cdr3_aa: CASSLGFTSGRGGPPEQYF
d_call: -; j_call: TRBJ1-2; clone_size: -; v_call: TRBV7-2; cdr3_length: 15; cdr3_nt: TGTGCCAGCAGCTCGAAGAGGACAGCCGACTATGGCTACACCTTC; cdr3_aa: CASSSKRTADYGYTF
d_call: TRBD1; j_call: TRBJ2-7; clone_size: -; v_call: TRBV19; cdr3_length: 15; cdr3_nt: TGTGCCAGTAGTATGGGGGACAGGGGGGGCTACGAGCAGTACTTC; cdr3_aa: CASSMGDRGGYEQYF
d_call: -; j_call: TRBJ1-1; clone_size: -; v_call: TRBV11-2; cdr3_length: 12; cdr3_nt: TGTGCCAGCAGCTTAGGGCGGACTGAAGCTTTCTTT; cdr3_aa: CASSLGRTEAFF
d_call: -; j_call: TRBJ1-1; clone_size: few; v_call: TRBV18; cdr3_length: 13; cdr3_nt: TGTGCCAGCTCACCCGCAGGGTACACTGAAGCTTTCTTT; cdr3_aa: CASSPAGYTEAFF
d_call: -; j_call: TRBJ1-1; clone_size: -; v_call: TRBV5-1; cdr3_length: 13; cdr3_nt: TGCGCCAGCAGCTTTAGTGCGGATACTGAAGCTTTCTTT; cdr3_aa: CASSFSADTEAFF
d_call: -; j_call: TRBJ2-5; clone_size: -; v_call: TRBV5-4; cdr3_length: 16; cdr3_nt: TGTGCCAGCAGCTTGAATCCCGCCTTAGACCAAGAGACCCAGTACTTC; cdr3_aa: CASSLNPALDQETQYF
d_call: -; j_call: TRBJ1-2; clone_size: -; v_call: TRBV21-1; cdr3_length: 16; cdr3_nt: TGTGCCAGCAGCAAAAAGGGCCTCGGACAGCCGGATGGCTACACCTTC; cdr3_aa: CASSKKGLGQPDGYTF
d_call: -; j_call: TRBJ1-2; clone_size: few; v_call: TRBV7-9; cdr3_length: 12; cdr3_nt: TGTGCCAGCAGCTCCCCCGGTTATGGCTACACCTTC; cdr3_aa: CASSSPGYGYTF
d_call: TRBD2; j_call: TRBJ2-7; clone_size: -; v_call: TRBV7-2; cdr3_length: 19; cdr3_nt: TGTGCCAGCAGCTTAGTAGCGGGAGGGCCAAGGCCGACTTCCTACGAGCAGTACTTC; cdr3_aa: CASSLVAGGPRPTSYEQYF
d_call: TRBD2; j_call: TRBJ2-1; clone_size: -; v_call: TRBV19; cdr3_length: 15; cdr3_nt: TGTGCCAGTTCACCTAGGACTAGCGGCCACAATGAGCAGTTCTTC; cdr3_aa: CASSPRTSGHNEQFF
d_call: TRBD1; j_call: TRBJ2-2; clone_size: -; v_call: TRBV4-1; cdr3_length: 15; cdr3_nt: TGCGCCGGATCCGGACAGGGGGCATTAAACGGGGAGCTGTTTTTT; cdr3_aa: CAGSGQGALNGELFF
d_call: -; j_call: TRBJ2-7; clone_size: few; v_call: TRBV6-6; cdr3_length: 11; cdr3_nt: TGTGCCAGCAGTTCGGAGTCCGAGCAGTACTTC; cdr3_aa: CASSSESEQYF
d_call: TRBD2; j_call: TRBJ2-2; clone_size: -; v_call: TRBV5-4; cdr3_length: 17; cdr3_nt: TGTGCCAGCAGAACAGGGGGAATAGCGGGAGGGCCCGGGGAGCTGTTTTTT; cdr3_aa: CASRTGGIAGGPGELFF
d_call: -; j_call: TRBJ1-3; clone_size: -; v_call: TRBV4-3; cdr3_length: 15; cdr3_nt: TGCGCCAGCAGCCAAGACCGGGGTCCTGGAAACACCATATATTTT; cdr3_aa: CASSQDRGPGNTIYF
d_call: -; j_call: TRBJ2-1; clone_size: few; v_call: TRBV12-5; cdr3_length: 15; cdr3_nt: TGTGCTAGTGGCCGTAGCGGAGCCTTCTACAATGAGCAGTTCTTC; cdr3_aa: CASGRSGAFYNEQFF
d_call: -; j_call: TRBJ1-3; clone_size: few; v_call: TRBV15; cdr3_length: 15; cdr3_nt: TGTGCCACCAGCGGATGGTTAGAGGCTGGAAACACCATATATTTT; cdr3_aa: CATSGWLEAGNTIYF